This T cell receptor beta chain derives from a study of cytomegalovirus exposure and HLA in healthy donors. In the PCR, 60 Vbeta and 13 Jbeta primers were used. The assay was immunoSEQ multiplex PCR, and TCRdb's table has in-frame clones only and misses some. The sample comprises about 130,000 clones, about 76% of which are singletons, and about 0.7% rests with the top ten. This clone was detected only a few times. As yet, its antigen is unknown. The study, taken as a whole, reports: In a later analysis, TCR beta V- and J-gene trimming showed a link to a missense DCLRE1C variant.

The sample taken for sequencing was PBMCs. This TCR derives from a man aged 18 to 30 in good health and CMV-seronegative.

The CDR3 sequence: CASRSHRSEAFF. CDR3 sequence (DNA): TGTGCCAGCAGATCACACAGGTCTGAAGCTTTCTTT. The V gene is TRBV6-6, the J gene TRBJ1-1, with D perhaps matching TRBD1 (5 bases). The CDR3 runs to 12 residues. The V end was cut by 6 bases, the J end by 6 bases, with 11 bases between. Germline CDR1 MNHNY, CDR2 SVGAGI (reference sequence).